A selection of T cell receptor beta chains follows, all from one sample in a study of T cells in Graves' hyperthyroidism and ophthalmopathy. MiXCR, applied by TCRdb to the multiplex PCR reads, yields one record per CDR3 protein. The table shows over 500,000 distinct CDR3 sequences, with roughly a sixth occurring only once. The source material was blood. The source is a woman in her late teens or twenties with Graves' ophthalmopathy. Both conserved end residues are part of each CDR3. The D gene is left open where the match is weak. Clone size is shown for a subset of rows, as once, few, many or a class of expanded clone.

>TRBV12-3/TRBV12-4|TRBD1|TRBJ2-5|many
CASRSTGPETQYF
TGTGCCAGCAGGTCGACAGGGCCGGAGACCCAGTACTTC
>TRBV2|-|TRBJ2-7|many
CASRADSPSYEQYF
TGTGCCAGCAGGGCGGACTCACCCTCCTACGAGCAGTACTTC
>TRBV28|TRBD1|TRBJ1-1|many
CASSSTGGWTDTEAFF
TGTGCCAGCAGTTCGACAGGGGGCTGGACGGACACTGAAGCTTTCTTT
>TRBV6-1|TRBD1|TRBJ2-7|many
CASIHNRGRSYEQYF
TGTGCCAGCATACACAACAGGGGCCGCTCCTACGAGCAGTACTTC
>TRBV12-3/TRBV12-4|-|TRBJ2-7|many
CASSLIDIPSSYEQYF
TGTGCCAGCAGCTTGATTGACATTCCCAGCTCCTACGAGCAGTACTTC
>TRBV4-1|-|TRBJ1-1|-
CASSQGQQGHTEAFF
TGCGCCAGCAGCCAAGGGCAACAGGGCCACACTGAAGCTTTCTTT
>TRBV28|TRBD1|TRBJ2-7|many
CASRKQGAQMGEQYF
TGTGCCAGCAGGAAACAGGGGGCTCAAATGGGAGAGCAGTACTTC
>TRBV27|TRBD2|TRBJ2-3|many
CATGLAGTDTQYF
TGTGCCACCGGACTAGCGGGCACAGATACGCAGTATTTT
>TRBV10-3|-|TRBJ2-3|few
CAISGGQEDTQYF
TGTGCCATCAGTGGGGGCCAGGAAGATACGCAGTATTTT
>TRBV20-1|-|TRBJ2-7|many
CSAFEGASYEQYF
TGCAGTGCCTTCGAAGGGGCTTCCTACGAGCAGTACTTC
>TRBV6-2/TRBV6-3|-|TRBJ1-1|many
CAAGGRGTEAFF
TGTGCCGCCGGGGGAAGGGGGACTGAAGCTTTCTTT
>TRBV13|-|TRBJ2-7|many
CASSAISYEQYF
TGTGCCAGCAGCGCCATTTCCTACGAGCAGTACTTC
>TRBV11-2|-|TRBJ2-7|many
CASSLTPSLGRTGHEQYF
TGTGCCAGCAGCTTAACACCGAGTTTAGGGAGGACCGGGCACGAGCAGTACTTC
>TRBV15|TRBD2|TRBJ2-3|few
CATSRALILTSGSTDTQYF
TGTGCCACCAGCAGAGCGTTAATACTGACTAGCGGAAGCACAGATACGCAGTATTTT